This TCR beta chain was captured by sequencing in a study of T-cell reconstitution after alpha-beta-depleted transplantation in children. V was clipped by 6 bases and J by 7 bases; unmatched bases: 12. The CDR3 covers 15 residues. The germline CDR1 and CDR2 sequences are MNHEY and SMNVEV (reference sequence). For TCRbeta, the library was prepared with unique molecular identifiers. TCRdb ran MiXCR on the PCR reads and lists one entry per CDR3 protein. The sample has about 500,000 distinct CDR3 sequences; over 25% are singletons. The clonotype originates from a human donor who donated a stem cell graft to a child with aplastic anemia. This sample comprised PBMCs from the stem cell graft donor, obtained from the stem cell graft. The gene calls are TRBV27 and TRBJ2-1; 7 nucleotides match TRBD2. The CDR3 loop reads CASSEIRLALNEQFF. CDR3 nucleotides: TGTGCCAGCAGCGAAATCAGACTAGCTTTAAATGAGCAGTTCTTC.